One T cell receptor (beta chain) is described in this entry. Germline values: CDR1 LGHNA, CDR2 YNFKEQ. The CDR3 runs to 14 residues. Trimming left V 4 bases short and J 4 bases short, with 11 bases between. This entry comes from a study of blood T cell repertoires in COVID-19. About the study: Acute-phase and convalescent COVID-19 samples originated in the United States, Italy and Spain.

Sequencing used immunoSEQ multiplex PCR; TCRdb keeps in-frame clones, though not all of them. The repertoire consists of roughly 250,000 clones, with roughly 80% occurring once and the leading ten covering 4.9%. Input material: peripheral blood. The receptor was derived from a woman of 80 years or more with active or convalescent COVID-19. The rearrangement uses TRBV4-2 and TRBJ2-1; D possibly corresponds to TRBD2 (5 bases). The DNA for the CDR3 is TGTGCCAGCAGCCCGTCGGGGTCTTACAATGAGCAGTTCTTC. Residues: CASSPSGSYNEQFF.